The entry below gives a single T cell receptor beta chain sequence along with its context. The record originates from a study of cytomegalovirus exposure and HLA in healthy donors. The CDR3 length is 15 residues. Trimming took off 0 bases at V and 2 bases at J, with 8 bases between the two ends. Germline loops: CDR1 SGDLS, CDR2 YYNGEE. Both 60 Vbeta primers and 13 Jbeta primers went into the PCR. Clones were read by immunoSEQ multiplex PCR, and TCRdb kept only the in-frame ones, dropping some. The sample carries roughly 100,000 clones, over 75% recorded once. The receptor was isolated from a woman aged 40 to 50 in good health and CMV-seropositive. The chain is built from TRBV9 and TRBJ2-2, with D perhaps TRBD2 (6 bases). Sequenced: PBMCs. CDR3 sequence: CASSVVGGNTGELFF. The CDR3 region has the DNA TGTGCCAGCAGCGTAGTCGGGGGTAACACCGGGGAGCTGTTTTTT.